Following are 2 T cell receptor beta chains from one sample sequenced in a study of T cell responses to AZD1222 COVID-19 vaccine (dated by TCRdb to about 2021). The time point label of this sample denotes: baseline before first vaccination. The label giving this sample's treatment or condition can be read as: meningococcal conjugate vaccine given as trial control. Library method: the immunoSEQ multiplex PCR assay. Sourced from immuneACCESS, this table was stored by TCRdb with only in-frame sequences that have V and J called. A share of the clones is absent; for the studies checked, an unresolved V gene accounts for under half, and the remainder has no known explanation. The sample records 150,000 to 170,000 clones, about 86% of which are singletons. The ten largest clones represent roughly 5.8% of the sample. Sequencing used peripheral blood, obtained on day 0 of MenACWY control vaccination. The source of these receptors is an adult in good health.

This clone has a handful of counts. The chain links TRBV29-1 to TRBJ2-1, with D maybe TRBD1 (5 bases). The length of the CDR3 is 12 residues. Germline CDR1 SQVTM, CDR2 ANQGSEA. The CDR3 sequence is CSAGNGYNEQFF. CDR3 DNA sequence: TGCAGTGCAGGGAATGGGTACAATGAGCAGTTCTTC.

The chain has TRBV21-1 and TRBJ1-1; TRBD1 was called by the table and not checked on the DNA. TRBV21-1 is a listed pseudogene. CDR3 length equals 15 residues. The CDR3 reads CASSTRDRGNTEAFF. DNA for the CDR3: TGTGCCAGCAGCACCCGGGACAGGGGGAACACTGAAGCTTTCTTT.